Below, 8 T cell receptor beta chains from the same sample are listed, as sequenced in a study of blood T cell repertoires in COVID-19. Repertoires were generated with immunoSEQ multiplex PCR, while TCRdb's copy carries only in-frame clones and drops some. The table records 150,000 to 200,000 clones, over 80% of them present only once. Material for sequencing was PBMCs or T cells enriched from blood (not recorded which). The receptor source for this set is a man in his 70s who had been exposed to COVID-19.

The chain links TRBV7-8 to TRBJ1-6; possibly TRBD1 for D (6 bases). Germline V CDR1 and CDR2: SGHVS, FQNEAQ. V gave up 5 bases and J gave up 8 bases, with 13 bases separating them. The CDR3 covers 14 residues. CDR3 residues: CASSVTGSDSPLHF. The CDR3 bases are TGTGCCAGCAGCGTTACAGGGTCGGATTCACCCCTCCACTTT.

The chain has TRBV4-3 and TRBJ2-1; possible D gene TRBD1, 6 bases. Trimming stripped 2 bases from V and 3 bases from J, with 11 bases between. The CDR3 runs 15 residues. CDR1 and CDR2 from the germline V gene are LGHNA and YSLEER. The chain's CDR3 is CASSQSTGYYNEQFF. CDR3 bases: TGCGCCAGCAGCCAATCGACAGGCTACTACAATGAGCAGTTCTTC.

The rearrangement joins TRBV20-1 to TRBJ1-1; D gene ambiguous. The CDR3 spans 13 residues. The germline CDR1 and CDR2 sequences are DFQATT and SNEGSKA (reference sequence). V lost 3 bases and J lost 2, with 10 bases in between. CDR3 region: CSASRGHNTEAFF. CDR3 nucleotides: TGCAGTGCTAGTCGCGGCCATAACACTGAAGCTTTCTTT.

The chain joins TRBV9 to TRBJ2-7, with 7 bases that match TRBD2. The ends lost 0 bases at V and 1 base at J; junction bases unmatched: 7. CDR1 is SGDLS and CDR2 is YYNGEE in the germline V gene. This CDR3 is built from 16 residues. CDR3 nucleotide sequence: TGTGCCAGCAGCGTAGGGCTGGCGGGGGATTCCTACGAGCAGTACTTC. Its translation is CASSVGLAGDSYEQYF.

V usage is TRBV6-5 and J usage is TRBJ2-1, with 11 bases identical to TRBD2. The CDR3 length is 15 residues. J lost 8 bases, V lost 6 bases, and 9 bases had no gene match. Germline CDR1 and CDR2: MNHEY and SVGAGI. The CDR3 loop reads CASSPQPSGGHEQFF. The CDR3 region has the DNA TGTGCCAGCAGCCCCCAGCCTAGCGGGGGGCATGAGCAGTTCTTC.

This chain connects TRBV5-1 to TRBJ1-6; D uncertain. Germline lookup yields CDR1 SGHRS and CDR2 YFSETQ. V was cut by 0 bases and J by 10 bases, with 14 bases left in between. There are 15 residues in the CDR3. CDR3 nucleotide sequence: TGCGCCAGCAGCTTGGCCACCAGTCCGGGATCACCCCTCCACTTT. It specifies CASSLATSPGSPLHF.

The chain carries TRBV20-1 and TRBJ2-1; TRBD2 aligns across 8 bases. Per the germline V gene, CDR1 is DFQATT and CDR2 is SNEGSKA (reference sequence). V shed 3 bases and J 7 bases; nucleotides not matched to a gene: 11. The CDR3 is 15 amino acids. The CDR3 sequence is CSASLTSGYSNEQFF. The CDR3 nucleotides are TGCAGTGCTAGTTTAACTAGCGGATATAGTAATGAGCAGTTCTTC.

The chain carries TRBV5-1 and TRBJ1-3; 9 positions match TRBD1. CDR1 and CDR2 from the germline V gene are SGHRS and YFSETQ. The CDR3 is made up of 16 amino acids. V was pared by 4 bases and J by 4 bases, with 9 bases of the junction left unmatched. The CDR3 DNA is TGCGCCAGCAGCCTTTCACAGGGGGCAACGGGAAACACCATATATTTT. This sequence encodes CASSLSQGATGNTIYF.